This section outlines one T cell receptor (beta chain) sequence together with its context. There is no known antigen for this receptor. Base qualities are missing; no much larger clone stands one base away. Its CDR3 holds 16 amino acids, cysteine through phenylalanine. This entry keeps only the CDR3 DNA: 48 bases, framed from base 1. Sequences SGHTA (CDR1) and FQGNSA (CDR2) are obtained from the germline V gene. The V end gives up 3 bases and the J end 1 base, leaving 5 bases in the junction not matched to a gene. Receptors were amplified or captured by PCR. Sequencing used an Illumina HiSeq 2500. To reduce PCR and sequencing biases, unique molecular identifiers were built into the TCR beta cDNA libraries. Roughly 0.5 million cDNA molecules were obtained per 1 to 10 million input T cells, so each molecule approximated one T cell. The same protocol used for the earlier healthy control dataset was applied to prepare and sequence the patient libraries. Within a given batch, samples were prepared together, multiplexed and sequenced on the same HiSeq lane. As for the original processing: MIGEC handled the raw barcoded reads, throwing out single-read molecular identifier groups before consensus assembly and CDR3 extraction. VDJtools was used for post-analysis of the clonotype tables, and diversity was normalized by down-sampling every dataset to the size of the smallest sample. To correct batch-related cross-sample contamination, repertoire overlap clustering matched CDR3 amino acid sequences but not nucleotide sequences. TCRdb trimmed public reads at Q25 via fastp, called clones via MiXCR and kept in-frame beta chains. Each entry is one CDR3 protein sequence, shown with its most common DNA and genes. TCRdb assigned the V and J calls; the authors' analysis was not used. This sample has some 690,000 distinct CDR3 sequences in its table, and about 60% of those were observed once. Approximately 10% of the sample comes from the top ten.

This entry comes from a study of post-analysis software for immune sequencing data (dated by TCRdb to the mid-2010s). About the study as a whole: Relapsing-remitting, secondary progressive and progressive-relapsing multiple sclerosis were recorded as disease courses, and subtype annotation was lacking for some patients. Patient repertoires were compared against about a dozen previously published healthy control repertoires from donors aged roughly 6 to 27 years. A subset of samples was prepared in parallel using single-end sample barcoding, then pooled and co-amplified after Illumina adapter ligation.

To demonstrate the VDJtools post-analysis software, the study profiled TCR beta repertoires from the peripheral blood of 13 young patients with multiple sclerosis. The multiple sclerosis patients were children and adolescents ranging in age from 6 to 15 years. Points the paper makes about the study in general: Multiple sclerosis patients had significantly lower normalized Chao1 diversity than controls, a result that suggests substantial peripheral T-cell clonal expansion. The multiple sclerosis patient group was slightly younger than the control group. Strong co-clustering of samples prepared in the same batch was shown by direct clustering with F measure, prompting a batch-effect correction. Significantly higher frequencies in patients than in controls were found for about five TRBV segments, including TRBV5-6, TRBV5-1 and TRBV20-1.

The rearrangement joined TRBV7-2 to TRBJ2-3; TRBD1 fits 9 bases in the junction. This sequence originates from a girl aged 2 to 10 with multiple sclerosis. Sequencing was done on a sample of blood. The CDR3 amino acid sequence is: CASSFDRGGGTDTQYF. The nucleotide sequence is given as TGTGCCAGCAGCTTTGACAGGGGGGGAGGCACAGATACGCAGTATTTT.